This T cell receptor (beta chain) was sequenced during a study of T cell clonotyping in hematopoietic cell transplantation. Notes on the study in general: Higher Inverse Simpson Index values in graft donor and pretransplant recipient predicted broader posttransplant TCR diversity.

A note on this clone: Its matching antigen is unknown.

The assay was immunoSEQ multiplex PCR, and TCRdb's table has in-frame clones only and misses some. The profile shows roughly 27,000 clones, roughly 95% of them singletons. Deletions cut 4 bases from V and 2 bases from J, with 11 bases between. The CDR3 spans 15 residues. In germline, CDR1 is MNHNS, CDR2 SASEGT. The sequence was obtained from a man aged 45-60 years in good health. Some clones in this sample may be carry-over from other donors' samples. The sequencing sample was made of peripheral blood mononuclear cells. The V and J genes are TRBV6-1 and TRBJ2-2; D is ambiguous. The CDR3 protein is CASSALQINTGELFF. As DNA, the CDR3 is TGTGCCAGCAGTGCTCTGCAGATTAACACCGGGGAGCTGTTTTTT.